A selection of T cell receptor beta chains follows, all from one sample in a study of OX40 agonist ivuxolimab in advanced cancers. The method was immunoSEQ multiplex PCR; TCRdb's version includes in-frame clones alone and lacks a portion of them. Among tens of thousands of clones listed, 88% were seen once. Sequencing was performed on CD4+ or CD8+ T cells sorted from blood, taken in a trial of the OX40 agonist ivuxolimab. The receptor source for this set is an adult with an advanced solid tumor such as melanoma, head and neck, liver or kidney cancer. CDR3s include the opening cysteine and the closing phenylalanine or tryptophan. D genes are given only for firm matches. Size is stated for part of the rows, as once, few or many counts, or as a class when the clone is expanded.

>TRBJ2-3|NA|TRBD1|TRBV7-6
CASSYYPGQGTDTQYF
TGTGCCAGCAGCTACTACCCGGGACAGGGGACAGATACGCAGTATTTT
>TRBJ2-7|NA|TRBD2|TRBV28
CASSFGRIAGGGSEQYF
TGTGCCAGCAGTTTCGGGCGGATAGCGGGAGGTGGTTCCGAGCAGTACTTC
>TRBJ2-7|NA|NA|TRBV11-2
CASSLAQRPYEQYF
TGTGCCAGCAGCTTAGCCCAGCGTCCCTACGAGCAGTACTTC
>TRBJ2-5|NA|NA|TRBV18
CASSPLQGQETQYF
TGTGCCAGCTCACCACTCCAGGGGCAAGAGACCCAGTACTTC
>TRBJ2-4|NA|TRBD1|TRBV5-4
CASSLEQGVDIQYF
TGTGCCAGCAGCTTGGAACAGGGGGTCGACATTCAGTACTTC
>TRBJ2-1|NA|NA|TRBV9
CASSGRDSNNEQFF
TGTGCCAGCAGCGGCCGGGACTCCAACAATGAGCAGTTCTTC
>TRBJ2-3|NA|TRBD2|TRBV11-2
CASSLRGVWTDTQYF
TGTGCCAGCAGCCTACGGGGGGTTTGGACAGATACGCAGTATTTT
>TRBJ2-1|NA|NA|TRBV29-1
CSVADWNEQFF
TGCAGCGTCGCTGACTGGAATGAGCAGTTCTTC
>TRBJ2-5|NA|TRBD1|TRBV28
CASSDAGTGQETQYF
TGTGCCAGCAGTGACGCCGGGACAGGACAAGAGACCCAGTACTTC
>TRBJ2-5|NA|NA|TRBV11-2
CASSLVETQYF
TGTGCCAGCAGCTTAGTCGAGACCCAGTACTTC
>TRBJ2-5|NA|TRBD1|TRBV19
CASSTTGTGSLETQYF
TGTGCCAGTAGTACAACCGGGACAGGGTCGCTGGAGACCCAGTACTTC
>TRBJ2-1|NA|NA|TRBV5-1
CASSLMTASYNEQFF
TGCGCCAGCAGCTTGATGACGGCCTCCTACAATGAGCAGTTCTTC
>TRBJ1-1|NA|TRBD1|TRBV29-1
CSAGGTGGSEAFF
TGCAGCGCGGGAGGGACAGGGGGCTCTGAAGCTTTCTTT
>TRBJ2-1|NA|NA|TRBV9
CASSVGSGIEQFF
TGTGCCAGCAGCGTAGGGTCCGGGATTGAGCAGTTCTTC
>TRBJ2-7|NA|NA|TRBV5-1
CASSLQDYEQYF
TGCGCCAGCAGCTTACAGGATTACGAGCAGTACTTC
>TRBJ2-2|NA|TRBD1|TRBV5-1
CASSLKGTGSTGELFF
TGCGCCAGCAGCTTGAAGGGGACAGGGAGCACCGGGGAGCTGTTTTTT
>TRBJ2-5|NA|NA|TRBV29-1
CSVTGAGETQYF
TGCAGCGTTACCGGGGCTGGAGAGACCCAGTACTTC
>TRBJ1-3|once|NA|TRBV4-2
CASSQQGSANTIYF
TGTGCCAGCAGCCAGCAGGGCTCGGCAAACACCATATATTTT
>TRBJ1-4|NA|NA|TRBV19
CASTPGRSNEKLFF
TGTGCCAGTACCCCGGGACGGAGTAATGAAAAACTGTTTTTT
>TRBJ2-3|NA|NA|TRBV5-6
CASSSVWGAGTDTQYF
TGTGCCAGCAGCTCCGTCTGGGGGGCGGGTACAGATACGCAGTATTTT
>TRBJ1-4|NA|TRBD1|TRBV5-1
CASSFAGQGIEKLFF
TGCGCCAGCAGCTTTGCTGGACAGGGAATTGAAAAACTGTTTTTT
>TRBJ2-1|NA|NA|TRBV7-9
CASRTGTDGYNEQFF
TGTGCCAGCAGGACCGGGACCGACGGCTACAATGAGCAGTTCTTC
>TRBJ1-5|NA|NA|TRBV2
CASSEITGPAGQPQHF
TGTGCCAGCAGTGAAATTACAGGGCCCGCGGGTCAGCCCCAGCATTTT
>TRBJ2-1|NA|NA|TRBV11-3
CASRERIGDNEQFF
TGTGCCAGCAGAGAGCGGATTGGGGACAATGAGCAGTTCTTC
>TRBJ2-1|NA|TRBD2|TRBV7-2
CASSPPGLAGVYEQFF
TGTGCCAGCAGCCCCCCGGGACTAGCGGGAGTCTATGAGCAGTTCTTC
>TRBJ1-2|NA|NA|TRBV7-9
CASSLEAGAGYTF
TGTGCCAGCAGCTTAGAAGCAGGGGCGGGCTACACCTTC
>TRBJ1-4|NA|TRBD1|TRBV19
CASRPRGGQLNEKLFF
TGTGCCAGTAGACCTAGGGGGGGACAGCTTAATGAAAAACTGTTTTTT
>TRBJ1-5|NA|NA|TRBV5-5
CASSFADSNQPQHF
TGTGCCAGCAGCTTCGCGGATAGCAATCAGCCCCAGCATTTT
>TRBJ1-2|NA|TRBD1|TRBV5-5
CASSFILGGGRYGYTF
TGTGCCAGCAGCTTTATCTTAGGGGGCGGAAGGTATGGCTACACCTTC
>TRBJ2-2|NA|NA|TRBV5-4
CASSLGARADTGELFF
TGTGCCAGCAGCTTGGGGGCCAGGGCCGACACCGGGGAGCTGTTTTTT
>TRBJ2-5|NA|NA|TRBV5-4
CASSSPQETQYF
TGTGCCAGCAGCTCCCCACAAGAGACCCAGTACTTC
>TRBJ1-1|NA|NA|TRBV7-2
CASSGDRTRAFF
TGTGCCAGCAGCGGAGACAGGACCCGAGCTTTCTTT
>TRBJ2-1|NA|TRBD2|TRBV27
CASTPWASGRINEQFF
TGTGCCAGCACTCCCTGGGCTAGCGGGAGGATCAATGAGCAGTTCTTC
>TRBJ1-1|NA|NA|TRBV19
CASRAVAEAFF
TGTGCCAGTAGGGCCGTCGCTGAAGCTTTCTTT